Here is one T cell receptor (beta chain) with its context. Antigen: not known. Profiled with immunoSEQ multiplex PCR; TCRdb holds only in-frame clones, not every one. The sample comprises around 1.6 million clones, under 99% of which are singletons, and about 0.45% rests with the top ten. This record comes from a study of shared clonotypes between healthy human individuals. Study-wide points: Among donors, the sharing of clonotypes was expected to be influenced by sequencing depth.

V lost 3 bases to trimming and J lost 3 bases; unmatched junction nucleotides: 6. This CDR3 contains 18 residues. From germline, CDR1 is MGHRA and CDR2 YSYEKL. The specimen sequenced was naive CD4+ T cells sorted from blood. Subset meaning: CD45RA+ positively selected. The chain links TRBV4-1 to TRBJ2-6; TRBD1 agrees at 12 bases. This clonotype was obtained from a young man in good health. CDR3 nucleotides: TGCGCCAGCAGCCATCGGGACAGGGGGCGATTTGGGGCCAACGTCCTGACTTTC. Translating gives CASSHRDRGRFGANVLTF.